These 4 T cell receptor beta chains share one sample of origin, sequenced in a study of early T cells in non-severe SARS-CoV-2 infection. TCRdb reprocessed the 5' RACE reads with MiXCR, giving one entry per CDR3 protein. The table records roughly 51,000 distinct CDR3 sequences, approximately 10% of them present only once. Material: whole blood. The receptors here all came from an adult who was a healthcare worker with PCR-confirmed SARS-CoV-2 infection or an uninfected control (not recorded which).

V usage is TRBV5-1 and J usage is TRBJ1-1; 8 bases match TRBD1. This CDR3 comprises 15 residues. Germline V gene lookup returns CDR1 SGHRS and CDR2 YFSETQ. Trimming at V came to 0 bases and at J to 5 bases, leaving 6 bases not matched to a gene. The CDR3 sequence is CASSLAGQGGTEAFF. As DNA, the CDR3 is TGCGCCAGCAGCTTGGCCGGACAGGGAGGGACTGAAGCTTTCTTT. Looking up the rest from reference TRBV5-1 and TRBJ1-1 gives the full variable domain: KAGVTQTPRYLIKTRGQQVTLSCSPISGHRSVSWYQQTPGQGLQFLFEYFSETQRNKGNFPGRFSGRQFSNSRSEMNVSTLELGDSALYLCASSLAGQGGTEAFFGQGTRLTVV.

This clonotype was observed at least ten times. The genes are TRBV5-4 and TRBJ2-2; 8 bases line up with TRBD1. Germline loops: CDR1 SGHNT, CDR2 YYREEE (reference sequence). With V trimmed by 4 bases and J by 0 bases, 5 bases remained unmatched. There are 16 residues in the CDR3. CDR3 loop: CASSAQTGANTGELFF. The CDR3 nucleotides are TGTGCCAGCAGCGCACAGACAGGGGCGAACACCGGGGAGCTGTTTTTT.

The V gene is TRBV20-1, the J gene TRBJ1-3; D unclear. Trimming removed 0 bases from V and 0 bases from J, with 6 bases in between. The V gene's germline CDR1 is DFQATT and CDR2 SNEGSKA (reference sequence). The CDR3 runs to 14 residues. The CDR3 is CSARDRISGNTIYF. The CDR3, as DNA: TGCAGTGCTAGAGATCGTATCTCTGGAAACACCATATATTTT.

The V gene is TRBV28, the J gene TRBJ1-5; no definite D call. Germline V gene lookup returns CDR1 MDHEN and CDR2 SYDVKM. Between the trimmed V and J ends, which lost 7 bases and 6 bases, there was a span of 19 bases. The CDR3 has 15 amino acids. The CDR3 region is CASTPPARPGQPQHF. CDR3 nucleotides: TGTGCCAGCACCCCCCCGGCCCGGCCCGGTCAGCCCCAGCATTTT.